The 12 T cell receptor beta chains below all came from one sample that was sequenced in a study of T cell repertoires in cytomegalovirus infection. Their antigens remain unidentified. TCRdb called the reads again in MiXCR, with one record for every CDR3 protein. The repertoire holds roughly 310,000 distinct CDR3 sequences, with about 28% as singletons. Sample: cultured PBMCs, taken from culture after CMV antigen stimulation. Receptor source: a human donor in good health (CMV status not recorded). Some clones in this sample may be carry-over from other donors' samples.

This chain links TRBV5-5 with TRBJ1-2; 7 bases align to TRBD1. CDR3 length equals 15 residues. The V gene's germline CDR1 is SGHKS and CDR2 YYEKEE (reference sequence). Germline trimming cut 0 bases from V and 5 bases from J; bases unmatched to any gene: 7. CDR3: CASSLAPTGRYGYTF. CDR3 bases: TGTGCCAGCAGCTTGGCCCCGACAGGGAGGTATGGCTACACCTTC.

The chain joins TRBV6-5 to TRBJ1-6; no firm D call. CDR1 MNHEY and CDR2 SVGAGI come from the germline V gene. V shed 1 base and J shed 6 bases, with 1 base lying between them. This CDR3 comprises 12 residues. CDR3 sequence reads: CASSYFNSPLHF. CDR3 DNA: TGTGCCAGCAGTTACTTTAATTCACCCCTCCACTTT.

The chain couples TRBV27 to TRBJ1-5; no clear D. Germline V gene sequence: CDR1 MNHEY, CDR2 SMNVEV (reference sequence). V lost 0 bases and J 0 bases, leaving 6 bases between the germline ends. The CDR3 covers 15 residues. CDR3 amino acids: CASSLSRYSNQPQHF. As DNA, the CDR3 is TGTGCCAGCAGTTTATCTCGCTATAGCAATCAGCCCCAGCATTTT.

This clonotype was seen more than once but under ten times. This chain joins TRBV9 and TRBJ2-5; D is unresolved. Deletions cut 0 bases from V and 6 bases from J, with 3 bases between. The CDR3 is made up of 11 amino acids. Per the germline V gene, CDR1 is SGDLS and CDR2 is YYNGEE. The CDR3 DNA follows: TGTGCCAGCAGCGTAGGACAGACCCAGTACTTC. Translating gives CASSVGQTQYF.

The gene calls are TRBV20-1 and TRBJ2-1; possibly TRBD2 for D (5 bases). Trimming left V 3 bases short and J 3 bases short, with 9 bases between. The CDR3 consists of 13 residues. Germline-derived CDR1 and CDR2 are DFQATT and SNEGSKA (reference sequence). The CDR3 loop is CSARGSVYNEQFF. As DNA, the CDR3 is TGCAGTGCTAGGGGGAGTGTCTACAATGAGCAGTTCTTC.

The V call is TRBV12-3 or TRBV12-4, the J call TRBJ1-5; perhaps TRBD1 as D (5 bases). V was clipped by 5 bases and J by 8 bases, with 16 bases between them. This CDR3 is built from 14 residues. In DNA, the CDR3 is TGTGCCAGCAGTGTGGGACCGTCCTTGGAGCCCCAGCATTTT. Protein product: CASSVGPSLEPQHF.

This clonotype was seen many times. The chain employs TRBV7-8 and TRBJ1-1; D is undetermined. The germline gives CDR1 SGHVS, CDR2 FQNEAQ. The CDR3 runs to 14 residues. V dropped 4 bases and J dropped 4 bases, with 13 bases sitting between them. This CDR3 reads CASSSLGVGTEAFF. As DNA, the CDR3 is TGTGCCAGCAGCTCCCTCGGCGTAGGCACTGAAGCTTTCTTT.

This clonotype came up a few times. The rearrangement uses TRBV2 and TRBJ1-5; TRBD1 is a possible D gene (5 bases). V was trimmed by 0 bases and J by 7 bases, leaving 10 bases between them. The CDR3 has 14 amino acids. Germline values: CDR1 SNHLY, CDR2 FYNNEI. The CDR3 protein is CASSEAHWGQPQHF. The CDR3 DNA reads as TGTGCCAGCAGTGAAGCGCACTGGGGGCAGCCCCAGCATTTT.

This clonotype was recorded a few times. The chain recombines TRBV6-5 with TRBJ2-7; tentative D call: TRBD2 (5 bases). Germline V lookup: CDR1 MNHEY, CDR2 SVGAGI. Trimming cost V 10 bases and J 2 bases, with 21 bases left between them. The CDR3 has 15 amino acids. The CDR3 nucleotides are TGTGCCACCAAACCTCATAGAAAGCGGACCTACGAGCAGTACTTC. Translated, it gives CATKPHRKRTYEQYF.

The sample holds many counts of this clonotype. The chain carries TRBV18 and TRBJ2-1, with a tentative D call TRBD1 (6 bases). V was pared by 2 bases and J by 7 bases, with 15 bases between. This CDR3 is 15 amino acids long. CDR1 and CDR2 (germline): KGHSH, LQKENI. In DNA, the CDR3 is TGTGCCAGCTCACCAAGTGCAGGGGCGCAGAATGAGCAGTTCTTC. It specifies CASSPSAGAQNEQFF.

This chain links TRBV7-6 with TRBJ2-5, with 13 bases aligning to TRBD2. CDR1 and CDR2 from the germline V gene are SGHVS and FNYEAQ. The CDR3 extends over 21 amino acids. J lost 1 base, V lost 0 bases, and 14 bases had no gene match. Written as DNA, the CDR3 is TGTGCCAGCAGCTTAGCTCGTCTAACCCGAGGACTAGCGGGGGTCCAAGAGACCCAGTACTTC. This codes for CASSLARLTRGLAGVQETQYF. The variable domain in full, with the rest retrieved from reference TRBV7-6 and TRBJ2-5, is GAGVSQSPRYKVTKRGQDVALRCDPISGHVSLYWYRQALGQGPEFLTYFNYEAQQDKSGLPNDRFSAERPEGSISTLTIQRTEQRDSAMYRCASSLARLTRGLAGVQETQYFGPGTRLLVL.

This clonotype was detected a few times. The chain combines TRBV28 with TRBJ1-2, with 7 bases fitting TRBD1. Germline CDR1 is MDHEN and CDR2 is SYDVKM. The CDR3 sequence is 14 residues long. The J segment lost 7 bases and the V segment lost 0 bases, leaving 5 bases of the junction unmatched. In nucleotides, the CDR3 is TGTGCCAGCAGTTTATGGCAGGGGGACATTGGCTACACCTTC. Its protein product is CASSLWQGDIGYTF.